This entry concerns a single T cell receptor (beta chain). With a J-beta primer mix and a sample-barcoded 5' primer, a second PCR ran about 7 to 12 cycles. TCRdb reprocessed the 5' RACE reads with MiXCR, giving one entry per CDR3 protein. The sample holds about 290,000 distinct CDR3 sequences, 25% to 30% seen once. The record originates from a study of blood T cells in healthy people across ages. With 0 bases removed from V and 7 bases from J, the gap between germline ends came to 14 bases. Germline V CDR1 and CDR2: SGHRS, YFSETQ. This CDR3 has 14 amino acids. The receptor comes from a woman in her seventies in good health. The J gene is TRBJ2-7, the V gene TRBV5-1; D not resolved. The specimen sequenced was blood. CDR3 residues: CASSLAPDGYEQYF. The DNA for the CDR3 is TGCGCCAGCAGCTTGGCCCCGGACGGCTATGAGCAGTACTTC.